This TCR beta chain was recorded in a study of T cell responses to AZD1222 COVID-19 vaccine. The germline gives CDR1 SGHNT, CDR2 YENEEA. This CDR3 region has 18 residues. V shed 0 bases and J 2 bases; nucleotides not matched to a gene: 6. Clones were read by immunoSEQ multiplex PCR, and TCRdb kept only the in-frame ones, dropping some. The sample consists of about 140,000 clones, about 94% of them appearing once. The chain employs TRBV11-3 and TRBJ2-7; 14 bases line up with TRBD2. The receptor was derived from an adult who received the AZD1222 COVID-19 vaccine. The sample in question was peripheral blood, obtained 28 days after the second AZD1222 dose. This CDR3 is CASSLEGTSGGPTYEQYF. CDR3 bases: TGTGCCAGCAGCTTAGAGGGGACTAGCGGGGGCCCTACCTACGAGCAGTACTTC.